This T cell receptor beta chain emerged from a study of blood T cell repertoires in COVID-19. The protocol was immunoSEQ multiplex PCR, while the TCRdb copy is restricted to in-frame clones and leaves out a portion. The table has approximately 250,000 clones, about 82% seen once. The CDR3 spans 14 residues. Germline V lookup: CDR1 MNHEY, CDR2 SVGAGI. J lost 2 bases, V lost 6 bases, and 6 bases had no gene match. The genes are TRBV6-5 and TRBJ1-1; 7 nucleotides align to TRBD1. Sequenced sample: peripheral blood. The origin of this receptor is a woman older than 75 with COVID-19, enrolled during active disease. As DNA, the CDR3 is TGTGCCAGCAGGGGACCAGGGGGAAACACTGAAGCTTTCTTT. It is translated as CASRGPGGNTEAFF.